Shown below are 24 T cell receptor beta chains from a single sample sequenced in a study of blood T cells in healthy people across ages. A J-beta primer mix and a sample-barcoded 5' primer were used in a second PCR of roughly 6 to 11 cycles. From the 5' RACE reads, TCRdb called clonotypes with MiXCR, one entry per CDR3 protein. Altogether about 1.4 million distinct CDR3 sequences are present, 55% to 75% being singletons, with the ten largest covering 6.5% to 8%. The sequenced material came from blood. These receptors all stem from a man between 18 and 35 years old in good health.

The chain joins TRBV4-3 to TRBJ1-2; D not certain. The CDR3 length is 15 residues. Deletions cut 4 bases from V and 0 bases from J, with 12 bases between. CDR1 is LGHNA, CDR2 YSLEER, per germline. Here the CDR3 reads CASSLYSGSNYGYTF. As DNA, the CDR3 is TGCGCCAGCAGCCTATACAGTGGGTCTAACTATGGCTACACCTTC.

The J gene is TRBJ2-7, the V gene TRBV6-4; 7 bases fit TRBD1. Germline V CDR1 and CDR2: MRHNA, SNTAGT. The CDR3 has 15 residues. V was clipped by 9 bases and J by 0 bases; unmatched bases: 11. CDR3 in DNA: TGTGCCAGACCCTTAGGACAGGAGAGCTCCTACGAGCAGTACTTC. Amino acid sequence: CARPLGQESSYEQYF.

CDR3 sequence: CASSLNRGRGQETQYF. CDR3 nucleotide sequence: TGTGCCAGCAGCCTGAACAGGGGGCGGGGGCAAGAGACCCAGTACTTC. The chain joins TRBV7-6 to TRBJ2-5; 9 bases agree with TRBD1. Germline trimming cut 5 bases from V and 2 bases from J; bases unmatched to any gene: 9. This CDR3 has 16 amino acids. Germline loops: CDR1 SGHVS, CDR2 FNYEAQ. The variable domain in full, with the rest retrieved from reference TRBV7-6 and TRBJ2-5, is GAGVSQSPRYKVTKRGQDVALRCDPISGHVSLYWYRQALGQGPEFLTYFNYEAQQDKSGLPNDRFSAERPEGSISTLTIQRTEQRDSAMYRCASSLNRGRGQETQYFGPGTRLLVL.

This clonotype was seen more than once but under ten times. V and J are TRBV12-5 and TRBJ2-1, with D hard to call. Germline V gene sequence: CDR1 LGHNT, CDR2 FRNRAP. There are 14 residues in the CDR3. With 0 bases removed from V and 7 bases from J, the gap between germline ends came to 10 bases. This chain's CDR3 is CASGLVLDFNEQFF. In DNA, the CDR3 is TGTGCTAGTGGTTTGGTATTGGATTTTAATGAGCAGTTCTTC.

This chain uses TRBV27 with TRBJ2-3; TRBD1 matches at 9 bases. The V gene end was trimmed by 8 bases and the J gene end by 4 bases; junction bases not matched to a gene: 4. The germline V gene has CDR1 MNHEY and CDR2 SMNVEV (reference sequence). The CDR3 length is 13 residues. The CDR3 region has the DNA TGTGCCAGCCCAGGGACAGGGTCAGATACGCAGTATTTT. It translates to CASPGTGSDTQYF.

The CDR3 is CASGLGGGYNEQFF. For the CDR3, the DNA is TGTGCCAGCGGACTGGGGGGGGGCTACAATGAGCAGTTCTTC. The chain links TRBV6-2 or TRBV6-3 to TRBJ2-1; TRBD2 aligns across 7 bases. V dropped 8 bases and J dropped 3; count of bases not matched to a gene: 7. CDR3 length: 14 amino acids. CDR1 and CDR2 (germline): MNHEY, SVGEGT.

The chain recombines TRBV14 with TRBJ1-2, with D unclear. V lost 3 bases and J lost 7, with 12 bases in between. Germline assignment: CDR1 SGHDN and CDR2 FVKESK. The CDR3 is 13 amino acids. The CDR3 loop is CASSQPLVGGYTF. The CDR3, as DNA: TGTGCCAGCAGCCAGCCCCTGGTTGGTGGCTACACCTTC.

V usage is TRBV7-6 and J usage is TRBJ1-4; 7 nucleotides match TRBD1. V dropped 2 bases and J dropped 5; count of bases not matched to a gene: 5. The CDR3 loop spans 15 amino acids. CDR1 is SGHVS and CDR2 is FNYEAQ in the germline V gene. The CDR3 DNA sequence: TGTGCCAGCAGCTTAATATCCAGGGGGAATGAAAAACTGTTTTTT. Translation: CASSLISRGNEKLFF.

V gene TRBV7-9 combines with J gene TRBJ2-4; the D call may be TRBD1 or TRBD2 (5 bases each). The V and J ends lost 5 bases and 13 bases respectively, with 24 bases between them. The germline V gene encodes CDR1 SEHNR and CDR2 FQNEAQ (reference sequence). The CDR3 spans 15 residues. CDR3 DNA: TGTGCCAGCAGCAGAACGGATGGGACCATGGGGGAGCAGTACTTC. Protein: CASSRTDGTMGEQYF.

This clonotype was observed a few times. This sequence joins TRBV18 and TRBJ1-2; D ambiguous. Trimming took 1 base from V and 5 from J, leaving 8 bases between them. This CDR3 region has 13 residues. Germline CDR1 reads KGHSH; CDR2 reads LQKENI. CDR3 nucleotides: TGTGCCAGCTCACCACGGCCCGGGTATGGCTACACCTTC. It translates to CASSPRPGYGYTF.

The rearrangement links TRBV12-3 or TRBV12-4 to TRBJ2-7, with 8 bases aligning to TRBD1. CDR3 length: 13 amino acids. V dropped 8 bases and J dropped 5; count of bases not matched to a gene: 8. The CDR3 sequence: CASVTGGRDEQYF. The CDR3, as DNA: TGTGCCAGCGTAACAGGGGGTAGAGACGAGCAGTACTTC.

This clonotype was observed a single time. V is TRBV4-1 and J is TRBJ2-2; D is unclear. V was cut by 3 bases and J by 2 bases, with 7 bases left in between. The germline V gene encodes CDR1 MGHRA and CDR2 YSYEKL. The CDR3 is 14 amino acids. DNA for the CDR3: TGCGCCAGCAGCCAGGCACATAACACCGGGGAGCTGTTTTTT. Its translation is CASSQAHNTGELFF.

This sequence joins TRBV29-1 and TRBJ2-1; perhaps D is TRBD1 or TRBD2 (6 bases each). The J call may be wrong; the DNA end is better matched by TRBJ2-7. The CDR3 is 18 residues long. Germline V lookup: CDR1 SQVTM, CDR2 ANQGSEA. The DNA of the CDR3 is TGCAGCGTTGAAGATTACCGGGGGCAAGTAAACTCCTACAATGAGCAGTACTTC. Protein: CSVEDYRGQVNSYNEQYF.

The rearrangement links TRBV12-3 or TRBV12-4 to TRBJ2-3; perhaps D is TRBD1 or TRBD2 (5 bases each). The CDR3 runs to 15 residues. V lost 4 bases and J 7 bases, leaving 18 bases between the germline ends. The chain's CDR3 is CASSSGTLLSNTQYF. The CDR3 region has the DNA TGTGCCAGCAGTTCCGGGACCCTTCTGTCAAATACGCAGTATTTT.

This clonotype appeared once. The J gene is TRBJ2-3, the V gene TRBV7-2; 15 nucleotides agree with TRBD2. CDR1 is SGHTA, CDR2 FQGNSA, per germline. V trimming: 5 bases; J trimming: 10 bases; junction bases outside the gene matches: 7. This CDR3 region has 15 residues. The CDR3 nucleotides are TGTGCCAGCAGCCCCGCGGGACTAGCGGGGGGTGCGCAGTATTTT. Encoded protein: CASSPAGLAGGAQYF.

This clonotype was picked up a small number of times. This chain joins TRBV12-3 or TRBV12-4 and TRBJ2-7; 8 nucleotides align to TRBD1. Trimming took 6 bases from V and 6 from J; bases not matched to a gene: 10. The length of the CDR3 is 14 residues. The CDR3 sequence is CASSPTGGQGEQYF. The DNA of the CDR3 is TGTGCCAGCAGCCCCACAGGGGGTCAGGGCGAGCAGTACTTC.

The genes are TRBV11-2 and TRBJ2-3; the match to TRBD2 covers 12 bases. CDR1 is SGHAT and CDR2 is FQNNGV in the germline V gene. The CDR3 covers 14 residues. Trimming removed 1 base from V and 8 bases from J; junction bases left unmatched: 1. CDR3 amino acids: CASSLGTSGVTQYF. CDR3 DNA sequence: TGTGCCAGCAGCTTAGGGACTAGCGGGGTTACGCAGTATTTT.

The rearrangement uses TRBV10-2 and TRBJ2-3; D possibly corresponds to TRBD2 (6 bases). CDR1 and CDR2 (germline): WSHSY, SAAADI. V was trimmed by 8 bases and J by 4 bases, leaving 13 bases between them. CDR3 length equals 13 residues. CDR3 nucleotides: TGCGCCAGCTCGGGGGAGTACCCAGATACGCAGTATTTT. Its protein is CASSGEYPDTQYF.

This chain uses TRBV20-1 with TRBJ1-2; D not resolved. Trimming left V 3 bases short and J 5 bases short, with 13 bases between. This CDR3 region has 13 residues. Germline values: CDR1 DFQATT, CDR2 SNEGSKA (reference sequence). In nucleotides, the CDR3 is TGCAGTGCTAGGCTCGTCACGGATTATGGCTACACCTTC. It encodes CSARLVTDYGYTF.

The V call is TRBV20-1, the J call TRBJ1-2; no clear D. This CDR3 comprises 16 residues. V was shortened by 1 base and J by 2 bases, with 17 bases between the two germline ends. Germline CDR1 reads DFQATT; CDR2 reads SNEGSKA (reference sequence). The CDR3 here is CSARGRVISSNYGYTF. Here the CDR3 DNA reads TGCAGTGCTAGAGGACGGGTTATTAGTTCCAACTATGGCTACACCTTC.

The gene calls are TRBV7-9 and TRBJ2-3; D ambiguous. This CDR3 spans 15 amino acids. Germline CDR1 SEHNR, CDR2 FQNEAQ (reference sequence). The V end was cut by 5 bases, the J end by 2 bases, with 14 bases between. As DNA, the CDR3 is TGTGCCAGCAGCCCCCTAAGGAGCCCCACAGATACGCAGTATTTT. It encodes CASSPLRSPTDTQYF.

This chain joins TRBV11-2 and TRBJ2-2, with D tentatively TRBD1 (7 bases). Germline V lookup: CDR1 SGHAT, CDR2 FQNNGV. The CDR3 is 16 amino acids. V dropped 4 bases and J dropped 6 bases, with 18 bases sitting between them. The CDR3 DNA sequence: TGTGCCAGCAGCTCCCTCCGACAGGGAGGCTCCGGGGAGCTGTTTTTT. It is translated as CASSSLRQGGSGELFF.

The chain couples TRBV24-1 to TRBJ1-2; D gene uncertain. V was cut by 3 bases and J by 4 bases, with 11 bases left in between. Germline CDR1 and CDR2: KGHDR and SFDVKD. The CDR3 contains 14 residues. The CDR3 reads CATSDPQVVYGYTF. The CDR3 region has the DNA TGTGCCACCAGTGATCCGCAGGTGGTCTATGGCTACACCTTC.

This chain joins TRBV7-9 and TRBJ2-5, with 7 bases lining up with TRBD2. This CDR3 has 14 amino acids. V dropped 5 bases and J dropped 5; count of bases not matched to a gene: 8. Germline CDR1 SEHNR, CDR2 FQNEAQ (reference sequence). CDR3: CASSETSWTETQYF. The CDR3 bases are TGTGCCAGCAGCGAGACTAGCTGGACCGAGACCCAGTACTTC. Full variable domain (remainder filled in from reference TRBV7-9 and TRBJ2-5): DTGVSQNPRHKITKRGQNVTFRCDPISEHNRLYWYRQTLGQGPEFLTYFQNEAQLEKSRLLSDRFSAERPKGSFSTLEIQRTEQGDSAMYLCASSETSWTETQYFGPGTRLLVL.